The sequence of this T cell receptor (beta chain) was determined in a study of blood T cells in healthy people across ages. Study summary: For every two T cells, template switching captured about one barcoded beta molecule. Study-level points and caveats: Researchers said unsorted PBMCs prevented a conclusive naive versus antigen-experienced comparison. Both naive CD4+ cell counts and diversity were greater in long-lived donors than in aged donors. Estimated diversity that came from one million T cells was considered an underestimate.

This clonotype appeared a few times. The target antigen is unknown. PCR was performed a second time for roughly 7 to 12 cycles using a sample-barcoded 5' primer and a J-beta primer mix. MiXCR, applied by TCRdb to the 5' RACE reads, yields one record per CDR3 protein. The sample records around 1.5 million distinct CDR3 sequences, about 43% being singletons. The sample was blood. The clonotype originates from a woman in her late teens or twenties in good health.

CDR3 region: CASSHRQAQPQHF. DNA of the CDR3: TGCGCCAGCAGCCATCGACAGGCACAGCCCCAGCATTTT. The rearrangement joins TRBV4-1 to TRBJ1-5; tentatively, D is TRBD1 (6 bases). With 3 bases removed from V and 7 bases from J, the gap between germline ends came to 10 bases. CDR3 length: 13 residues. The germline CDR1 and CDR2 sequences are MGHRA and YSYEKL.